The T cell receptor beta chain under discussion was sequenced for a study of immune characterization of retroperitoneal liposarcoma. This clonotype has at least ten counts. TCRdb passed the PCR reads through MiXCR, listing each CDR3 protein once. This table has roughly 8,200 distinct CDR3 sequences, around 40% appearing once. V was clipped by 0 bases and J by 4 bases, with 11 bases between them. Germline-derived CDR1 and CDR2 are SGHVS and FNYEAQ. The CDR3 consists of 15 residues. The TCR was taken from a male donor with retroperitoneal liposarcoma. Sequencing was carried out using tumor tissue. The chain uses TRBV7-6 and TRBJ2-3; no clear D. In nucleotides, the CDR3 is TGTGCCAGCAGCTTAGCGCCAGATAGGTCAGATACGCAGTATTTT. It is translated as CASSLAPDRSDTQYF. Combining the CDR3 with reference TRBV7-6 and TRBJ2-3 gives the whole variable domain GAGVSQSPRYKVTKRGQDVALRCDPISGHVSLYWYRQALGQGPEFLTYFNYEAQQDKSGLPNDRFSAERPEGSISTLTIQRTEQRDSAMYRCASSLAPDRSDTQYFGPGTRLTVL.